The 8 T cell receptor beta chains given below trace back to one sample, sequenced in a study of OX40 agonist ivuxolimab in advanced cancers. The assay was immunoSEQ multiplex PCR, and TCRdb's table has in-frame clones only and misses some. The profile covers roughly 56,000 clones, with roughly 80% appearing a single time and about 1.2% taken by the ten largest. The material sequenced was CD4+ or CD8+ T cells sorted from blood, taken in a trial of the OX40 agonist ivuxolimab. The receptors come from an adult with an advanced solid tumor such as melanoma, head and neck, liver or kidney cancer.

This clone appeared once. The chain carries TRBV6-6 and TRBJ1-1; weak D call: TRBD1 (6 bases). CDR1 and CDR2 from the germline V gene are MNHNY and SVGAGI (reference sequence). V gave up 6 bases and J gave up 1 base, with 12 bases separating them. The CDR3 runs to 14 residues. DNA for the CDR3: TGTGCCAGCAGGCGTAAGGGGGGGAACACTGAAGCTTTCTTT. Protein product: CASRRKGGNTEAFF.

The chain employs TRBV10-2 and TRBJ2-7, with TRBD2 as a possible D gene (6 bases). CDR1 is WSHSY, CDR2 SAAADI, per germline. This CDR3 contains 12 residues. Trimming removed 8 bases from V and 6 bases from J, with 14 bases in between. In DNA form, the CDR3 reads TGCGCCAGCGGGACTTTATTCAGCGAGCAGTACTTC. It yields the protein CASGTLFSEQYF.

CDR3 protein: CASTQTVQPGLAGLYEQYF. In nucleotides, the CDR3 is TGTGCCAGCACCCAAACGGTCCAACCGGGACTAGCGGGATTATACGAGCAGTACTTC. The V gene is TRBV7-9, the J gene TRBJ2-7; the match to TRBD2 covers 13 bases. CDR3 length: 19 amino acids. V shed 7 bases, J shed 4 bases, and the junction held 19 bases outside the gene matches. Germline values: CDR1 SEHNR, CDR2 FQNEAQ (reference sequence). The variable domain in full, with the rest retrieved from reference TRBV7-9 and TRBJ2-7, is DTGVSQNPRHKITKRGQNVTFRCDPISEHNRLYWYRQTLGQGPEFLTYFQNEAQLEKSRLLSDRFSAERPKGSFSTLEIQRTEQGDSAMYLCASTQTVQPGLAGLYEQYFGPGTRLTVT.

This clone was counted between two and nine times. This sequence joins TRBV15 and TRBJ2-5; D is unresolved. The germline V and J ends were trimmed by 0 bases and 5 bases, with 13 bases remaining between them. The CDR3 contains 15 residues. Germline lookup yields CDR1 LNHNV and CDR2 YYDKDF (reference sequence). CDR3 protein: CATSRDWASAETQYF. For the CDR3, the DNA is TGTGCCACCAGCAGAGATTGGGCTAGTGCGGAGACCCAGTACTTC.

This clone was observed a single time. This sequence joins TRBV9 and TRBJ2-7, with a weak D call TRBD1 (7 bases). The CDR3 has 14 residues. Germline values: CDR1 SGDLS, CDR2 YYNGEE. Trimming pared 0 bases from V and 6 bases from J, leaving 13 bases between. CDR3 nucleotide sequence: TGTGCCAGCAGCGTAGTTGGAGGGGGCGCCGAGCAGTACTTC. Translated: CASSVVGGGAEQYF.

The V gene is TRBV19, the J gene TRBJ2-7; D tentatively reads TRBD1 or TRBD2 (5 bases each). This CDR3 comprises 14 residues. Germline V gene data show CDR1 as LNHDA and CDR2 as SQIVND (reference sequence). V was shortened by 5 bases and J by 3 bases, with 14 bases between the two germline ends. The DNA of the CDR3 is TGTGCCAGTAGTGGCCGGGACGTTATCTACGAGCAGTACTTC. This encodes CASSGRDVIYEQYF.

V usage is TRBV6-6 and J usage is TRBJ2-3; 9 bases map to TRBD1. With 0 bases clipped from V and 3 bases from J, the junction kept 1 base outside the gene matches. Per the germline V gene, CDR1 is MNHNY and CDR2 is SVGAGI (reference sequence). There are 15 residues in the CDR3. CDR3 residues: CASSYSGTGTDTQYF. As DNA, the CDR3 is TGTGCCAGCAGTTACTCCGGGACAGGGACAGATACGCAGTATTTT.

V usage is TRBV9 and J usage is TRBJ1-5; D is perhaps TRBD1 (5 bases). Germline V CDR1 and CDR2: SGDLS, YYNGEE. The CDR3 is made up of 16 amino acids. V lost 0 bases, J lost 2 bases, and 12 bases lay in between. CDR3 loop: CASSVDPGLGNQPQHF. The CDR3 nucleotides are TGTGCCAGCAGCGTAGACCCAGGGCTCGGCAATCAGCCCCAGCATTTT.